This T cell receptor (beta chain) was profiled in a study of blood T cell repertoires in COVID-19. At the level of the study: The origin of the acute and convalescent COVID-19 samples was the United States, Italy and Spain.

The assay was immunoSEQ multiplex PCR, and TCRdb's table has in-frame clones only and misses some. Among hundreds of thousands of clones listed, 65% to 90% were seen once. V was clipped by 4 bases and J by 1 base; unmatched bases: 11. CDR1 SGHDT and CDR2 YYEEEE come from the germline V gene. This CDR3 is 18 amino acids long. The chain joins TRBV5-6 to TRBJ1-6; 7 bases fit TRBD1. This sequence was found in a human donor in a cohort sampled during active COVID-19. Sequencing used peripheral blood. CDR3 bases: TGTGCCAGCAGCGAGGCAGGGGGTATAAGGTCCTATAATTCACCCCTCCACTTT. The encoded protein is CASSEAGGIRSYNSPLHF.